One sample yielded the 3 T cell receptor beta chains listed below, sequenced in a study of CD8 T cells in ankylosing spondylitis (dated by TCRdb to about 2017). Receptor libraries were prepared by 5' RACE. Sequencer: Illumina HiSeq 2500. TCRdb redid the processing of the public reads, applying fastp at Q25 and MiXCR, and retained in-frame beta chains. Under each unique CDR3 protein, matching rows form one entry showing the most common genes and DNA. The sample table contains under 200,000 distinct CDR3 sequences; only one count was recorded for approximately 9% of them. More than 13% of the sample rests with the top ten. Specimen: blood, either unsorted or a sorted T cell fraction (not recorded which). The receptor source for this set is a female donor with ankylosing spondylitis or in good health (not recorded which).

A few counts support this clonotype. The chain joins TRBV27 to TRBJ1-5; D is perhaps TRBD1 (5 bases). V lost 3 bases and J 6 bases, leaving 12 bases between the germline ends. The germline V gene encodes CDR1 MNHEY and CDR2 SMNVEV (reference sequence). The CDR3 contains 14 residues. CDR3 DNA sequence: TGTGCCAGCAGTTTGGGCGGGGGGAGTCAGCCCCAGCATTTT. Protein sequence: CASSLGGGSQPQHF.

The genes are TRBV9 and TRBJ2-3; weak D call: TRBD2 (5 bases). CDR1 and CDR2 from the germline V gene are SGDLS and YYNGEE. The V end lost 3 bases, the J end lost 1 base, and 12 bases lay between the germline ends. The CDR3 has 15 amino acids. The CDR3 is CASSAEDSGTDTQYF. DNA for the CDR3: TGTGCCAGCAGCGCGGAGGATTCGGGCACAGATACGCAGTATTTT.

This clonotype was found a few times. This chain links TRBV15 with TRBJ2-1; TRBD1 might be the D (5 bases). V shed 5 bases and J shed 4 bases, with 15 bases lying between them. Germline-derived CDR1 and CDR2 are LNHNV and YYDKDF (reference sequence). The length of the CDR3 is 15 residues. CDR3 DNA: TGTGCCACCAGCGCGAAACCGGACAAATACAATGAGCAGTTCTTC. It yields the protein CATSAKPDKYNEQFF.